This T cell receptor (beta chain) was captured in a study of CD8+ T cells in alopecia areata. The sample's treatment: oral pan-JAK inhibitor, 5-10 mg twice daily. In this sample, this clone turned up a few times. As yet, its antigen is unknown. Deletions cut 4 bases from V and 6 bases from J, with 17 bases between. This CDR3 spans 14 amino acids. Germline CDR1 is SGDLS and CDR2 is YYNGEE. The study, taken as a whole, reports: Sequences from scalp samples also cover resident alphabeta T cells of normal skin. With patients, TCR sharing proved less clear than in mice, a difference possibly related to HLA.

RNA was isolated and reverse transcribed to cDNA, the sequencing template. The protocol was immunoSEQ multiplex PCR, while the TCRdb copy is restricted to in-frame clones and leaves out a portion. Of 210,000 or so clones in the sample, approximately 65% are singletons; the top ten hold over 1%. The chain recombines TRBV9 with TRBJ2-7; D remains unclear. The clonotype originates from a human donor with alopecia areata. The sequencing here drew on CD4+ T cells sorted from blood, taken around week 42, from a patient treated with tofacitinib. The CDR3 spells CASSPWDGPVEQYF. The CDR3 nucleotides read TGTGCCAGCAGCCCCTGGGATGGGCCGGTCGAGCAGTACTTC.